This TCR beta chain was sequenced in a study of CD8 T cells in ankylosing spondylitis. Study-level results: The study looked at matched synovial fluid samples from ankylosing spondylitis patients. Disease-linked clones were reported to be significantly enriched there. Several highly homologous variants made up a TCR beta motif, and this motif appeared characteristic of ankylosing spondylitis blood. Earlier work had already found some motif variants in reactive arthritis synovial fluid and blood. Relatively scarce in peripheral blood, disease-linked clones were CD8+.

A few counts support this clonotype. Its specificity is unknown. Quantitative barcoded 5'-RACE was used to prepare TCR beta libraries. In TCRdb, the 5' RACE reads were re-called with MiXCR into one record per CDR3 protein. The sample includes 670,000 or so distinct CDR3 sequences, roughly 20% seen only once; the top ten take under 20%. CDR3 length equals 13 residues. The V gene's germline CDR1 is LGHNA and CDR2 YNFKEQ. V lost 1 base and J 6 bases, leaving 9 bases between the germline ends. The chain is built from TRBV4-2 and TRBJ2-5, with D uncertain. Sequencing was done on a sample of blood, either unsorted or a sorted T cell fraction (not recorded which). This TCR was sampled from a male donor with ankylosing spondylitis. This CDR3 is CASSQGEAQTQYF. DNA for the CDR3: TGTGCCAGCAGCCAAGGAGAGGCGCAGACCCAGTACTTC.